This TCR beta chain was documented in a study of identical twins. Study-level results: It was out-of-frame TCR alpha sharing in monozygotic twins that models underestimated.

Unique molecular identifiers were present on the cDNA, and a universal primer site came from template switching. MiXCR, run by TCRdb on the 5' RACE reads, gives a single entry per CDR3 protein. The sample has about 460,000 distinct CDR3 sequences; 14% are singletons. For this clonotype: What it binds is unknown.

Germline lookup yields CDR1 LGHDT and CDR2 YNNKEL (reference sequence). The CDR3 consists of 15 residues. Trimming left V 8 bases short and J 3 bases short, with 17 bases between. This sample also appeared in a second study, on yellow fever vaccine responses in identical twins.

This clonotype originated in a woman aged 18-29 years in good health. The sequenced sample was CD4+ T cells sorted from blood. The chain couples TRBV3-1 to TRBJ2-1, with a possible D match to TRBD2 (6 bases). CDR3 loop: CASAGGTQGYNEQFF. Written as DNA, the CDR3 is TGTGCCAGCGCGGGCGGGACTCAGGGCTACAATGAGCAGTTCTTC.